The rows below give T cell receptor beta chains drawn from one sample of a study of T cells in Graves' hyperthyroidism and ophthalmopathy. One entry per CDR3 protein, called by TCRdb with MiXCR from the multiplex PCR reads. This table has 490,000 or so distinct CDR3 sequences, 15% to 20% appearing once. Material: blood. These receptors all stem from a man aged 35-49 years with Graves' ophthalmopathy. CDR3s include the opening cysteine and the closing phenylalanine or tryptophan. Fields, in order: CDR3 DNA, CDR3 protein, V gene, clone size, D gene, J gene. A D gene is named only where the DNA matches it firmly. The size entry is marked missing in some rows and otherwise reads once, few, many or a size class.

CDR3nt: TGCGCCAGCAGCCAAGATTCCCAGGGACCCTACGAGCAGTACTTC; CDR3aa: CASSQDSQGPYEQYF; v_gene: TRBV4-3; abundance: NA; d_gene: NA; j_gene: TRBJ2-7
CDR3nt: TGTGCCAGCAGCGCCAGGACAGGCCCCTACGAGCAGTACTTC; CDR3aa: CASSARTGPYEQYF; v_gene: TRBV5-4; abundance: few; d_gene: TRBD1; j_gene: TRBJ2-7
CDR3nt: TGTGCCAGCAGCCCCCCCGGGAGGATAGATACGCAGTATTTT; CDR3aa: CASSPPGRIDTQYF; v_gene: TRBV7-9; abundance: many; d_gene: TRBD2; j_gene: TRBJ2-3
CDR3nt: TGTGCCAGCAGCGTAGGATCCGGTCCCTACGAGCAGTACTTC; CDR3aa: CASSVGSGPYEQYF; v_gene: TRBV9; abundance: NA; d_gene: NA; j_gene: TRBJ2-7
CDR3nt: TGTGCCAGTTCCCGTGACAGGTTTCAGCCCCAGCATTTT; CDR3aa: CASSRDRFQPQHF; v_gene: TRBV6-1; abundance: NA; d_gene: NA; j_gene: TRBJ1-5
CDR3nt: TGTGCCAGCAGCTTAGATGGGGGGCTGGGCGGGCTCTACAATGAGCAGTTCTTC; CDR3aa: CASSLDGGLGGLYNEQFF; v_gene: TRBV7-6; abundance: NA; d_gene: NA; j_gene: TRBJ2-1
CDR3nt: TGTGCCAGCAGCCAGAGCTATGGCTACACCTTC; CDR3aa: CASSQSYGYTF; v_gene: TRBV12-3/TRBV12-4; abundance: few; d_gene: NA; j_gene: TRBJ1-2
CDR3nt: TGTGCCAGCAGCCAGGGCAGCCCTAATGAAAAACTGTTTTTT; CDR3aa: CASSQGSPNEKLFF; v_gene: TRBV3-1; abundance: many; d_gene: NA; j_gene: TRBJ1-4
CDR3nt: TGCAGTGCTAGACCGGGGGGCCCCCTCGGGCGTCAGTACTTC; CDR3aa: CSARPGGPLGRQYF; v_gene: TRBV20-1; abundance: NA; d_gene: NA; j_gene: TRBJ2-5
CDR3nt: TGTGCCAGCAGCCAAGATCCGCACAGCGAGCAGTACTTC; CDR3aa: CASSQDPHSEQYF; v_gene: TRBV3-1; abundance: many; d_gene: NA; j_gene: TRBJ2-7
CDR3nt: TGTGCCAGCAGCCAAGATGGTCAAATCGGGAATGAGCAGTTCTTC; CDR3aa: CASSQDGQIGNEQFF; v_gene: TRBV14; abundance: many; d_gene: NA; j_gene: TRBJ2-1
CDR3nt: TGTGCCAGCAGCTACCTCGGACTAGCGGGGCCCGGGTCCTACAATGAGCAGTTCTTC; CDR3aa: CASSYLGLAGPGSYNEQFF; v_gene: TRBV13; abundance: few; d_gene: TRBD2; j_gene: TRBJ2-1
CDR3nt: TGTGCCAGCACCGCCACTAGTCAAGAGACCCAGTACTTC; CDR3aa: CASTATSQETQYF; v_gene: TRBV13; abundance: NA; d_gene: NA; j_gene: TRBJ2-5
CDR3nt: TGTGCCAGTAGGTCTAGCGGGGAGGGGACCCAGTACTTC; CDR3aa: CASRSSGEGTQYF; v_gene: TRBV19; abundance: NA; d_gene: TRBD2; j_gene: TRBJ2-5
CDR3nt: TGTGCCAGCATCCAACTAGCGGCCTCCTACGAGCAGTACTTC; CDR3aa: CASIQLAASYEQYF; v_gene: TRBV7-9; abundance: many; d_gene: TRBD2; j_gene: TRBJ2-7
CDR3nt: TGTGCCAGCAGCCACCTGGGACTAGCGGGCTACAATGAGCAGTTCTTC; CDR3aa: CASSHLGLAGYNEQFF; v_gene: TRBV14; abundance: NA; d_gene: TRBD2; j_gene: TRBJ2-1
CDR3nt: TGTGCCAGCCCGGGACAGAGCAATCAGCCCCAGCATTTT; CDR3aa: CASPGQSNQPQHF; v_gene: TRBV6-1; abundance: few; d_gene: TRBD1; j_gene: TRBJ1-5
CDR3nt: TGTGCCAGCAGCCCTAGGTATGGCAATGAGCAGTTCTTC; CDR3aa: CASSPRYGNEQFF; v_gene: TRBV27; abundance: few; d_gene: NA; j_gene: TRBJ2-1
CDR3nt: TGTGCCAGCAGTACCGGGACTGAGCAGTTCTTC; CDR3aa: CASSTGTEQFF; v_gene: TRBV28; abundance: few; d_gene: NA; j_gene: TRBJ2-1
CDR3nt: TGCAGTGCTTCCCCGGACAGGGGGGATCAGCCCCAGCATTTT; CDR3aa: CSASPDRGDQPQHF; v_gene: TRBV20-1; abundance: many; d_gene: TRBD1; j_gene: TRBJ1-5
CDR3nt: TGTGCCAGCAGTGGAGCGGCCGGGACGGCTGAAAAACTGTTTTTT; CDR3aa: CASSGAAGTAEKLFF; v_gene: TRBV6-1; abundance: NA; d_gene: NA; j_gene: TRBJ1-4
CDR3nt: TGTGCCAGCAGTTCACTCGGGGCCACGATCCACGAGCAGTACTTC; CDR3aa: CASSSLGATIHEQYF; v_gene: TRBV6-2/TRBV6-3; abundance: few; d_gene: NA; j_gene: TRBJ2-7
CDR3nt: TGTGCCAGCAGCGTAGGGTCGTATAATTCACCCCTCCACTTT; CDR3aa: CASSVGSYNSPLHF; v_gene: TRBV9; abundance: NA; d_gene: NA; j_gene: TRBJ1-6
CDR3nt: TGCAGTGCTCGACAGCCCTCCTACAATGAGCAGTTCTTC; CDR3aa: CSARQPSYNEQFF; v_gene: TRBV20-1; abundance: NA; d_gene: NA; j_gene: TRBJ2-1
CDR3nt: TGTGCCAGCTCACCTCAGGCGCCACGGGGGGGTCGGCCCCAGCATTTT; CDR3aa: CASSPQAPRGGRPQHF; v_gene: TRBV18; abundance: NA; d_gene: NA; j_gene: TRBJ1-5
CDR3nt: TGCAGCGTTTTTAGCGGGGACTCCATTAATGAGCAGTTCTTC; CDR3aa: CSVFSGDSINEQFF; v_gene: TRBV29-1; abundance: few; d_gene: TRBD2; j_gene: TRBJ2-1
CDR3nt: TGTGCCAGCAGCGACAGATCCAAAAACATTCAGTACTTC; CDR3aa: CASSDRSKNIQYF; v_gene: TRBV12-3/TRBV12-4; abundance: NA; d_gene: NA; j_gene: TRBJ2-4
CDR3nt: TGTGCCAGCAGTTCGTCCTCGACAGGGGGCTACGAGCAGTACTTC; CDR3aa: CASSSSSTGGYEQYF; v_gene: TRBV28; abundance: many; d_gene: TRBD1; j_gene: TRBJ2-7
CDR3nt: TGTGCCACCAATGCGGGGGTTCTCGAAGCTTTCTTT; CDR3aa: CATNAGVLEAFF; v_gene: TRBV6-1; abundance: few; d_gene: NA; j_gene: TRBJ1-1
CDR3nt: TGCGCCAGCAGCTTGGCCGGGACAAACTATGGCTACACCTTC; CDR3aa: CASSLAGTNYGYTF; v_gene: TRBV5-1; abundance: NA; d_gene: NA; j_gene: TRBJ1-2
CDR3nt: TGTGCCAGCAATCGGGGGCAGGCAAGCTACACCTTC; CDR3aa: CASNRGQASYTF; v_gene: TRBV28; abundance: few; d_gene: NA; j_gene: TRBJ1-2
CDR3nt: TGTGCCAGCAGATTAGTTCGGGACATCTTCGACTCCTATAATTCACCCCTCCACTTT; CDR3aa: CASRLVRDIFDSYNSPLHF; v_gene: TRBV28; abundance: many; d_gene: NA; j_gene: TRBJ1-6
CDR3nt: TGTGCCAGCAGCTTAAAGGCTTTTGGGGAGCAGTACTTC; CDR3aa: CASSLKAFGEQYF; v_gene: TRBV7-3; abundance: many; d_gene: NA; j_gene: TRBJ2-7
CDR3nt: TGTGCCAGCAGCGTAGCATGGGGAACCGGCTACACCTTC; CDR3aa: CASSVAWGTGYTF; v_gene: TRBV9; abundance: NA; d_gene: NA; j_gene: TRBJ1-2
CDR3nt: TGTGCCAGCAGCTTAGGCATTAGCGGGGGGTCCCAAGAGACCCAGTACTTC; CDR3aa: CASSLGISGGSQETQYF; v_gene: TRBV11-2; abundance: many; d_gene: TRBD2; j_gene: TRBJ2-5
CDR3nt: TGTGCCAGCATGGACCAAGCCTACAATGAGCAGTTCTTC; CDR3aa: CASMDQAYNEQFF; v_gene: TRBV3-1; abundance: NA; d_gene: NA; j_gene: TRBJ2-1
CDR3nt: TGCGCCAGCAGCCCGGGGGGAGAAAATGAGCAGTTCTTC; CDR3aa: CASSPGGENEQFF; v_gene: TRBV5-1; abundance: few; d_gene: TRBD2; j_gene: TRBJ2-1
CDR3nt: TGCAGTGCCCCCGGACAGGGCCGGTACCAAGAGACCCAGTACTTC; CDR3aa: CSAPGQGRYQETQYF; v_gene: TRBV20-1; abundance: few; d_gene: TRBD1; j_gene: TRBJ2-5
CDR3nt: TGTGCCAGCAGTTACGGATTGAACTATGGCTACACCTTC; CDR3aa: CASSYGLNYGYTF; v_gene: TRBV28; abundance: many; d_gene: NA; j_gene: TRBJ1-2
CDR3nt: TGCAGCTTTCAGACAGGGGCATCACCATACAATGAGCAGTTCTTC; CDR3aa: CSFQTGASPYNEQFF; v_gene: TRBV29-1; abundance: few; d_gene: TRBD1; j_gene: TRBJ2-1
CDR3nt: TGTGCCAGCTCACCAACTCTGAGAGCGAATACTGAAGCTTTCTTT; CDR3aa: CASSPTLRANTEAFF; v_gene: TRBV18; abundance: NA; d_gene: NA; j_gene: TRBJ1-1
CDR3nt: TGTGCCAGCAGCTTAAGGGGGGAAATGGGGTCAGATACGCAGTATTTT; CDR3aa: CASSLRGEMGSDTQYF; v_gene: TRBV7-3; abundance: once; d_gene: NA; j_gene: TRBJ2-3
CDR3nt: TGTGCCAGCAGTGTTAGCGGGGGGACTCGCGAGCAGTACTTC; CDR3aa: CASSVSGGTREQYF; v_gene: TRBV27; abundance: NA; d_gene: TRBD2; j_gene: TRBJ2-7
CDR3nt: TGTGCTACGGGGGTGAGGAATAGCAATCAGCCCCAGCATTTT; CDR3aa: CATGVRNSNQPQHF; v_gene: TRBV6-1; abundance: few; d_gene: NA; j_gene: TRBJ1-5
CDR3nt: TGTGCCAGCAGTCGCCCCGGGACAGGCTCCTACGAGCAGTACTTC; CDR3aa: CASSRPGTGSYEQYF; v_gene: TRBV2; abundance: NA; d_gene: TRBD1; j_gene: TRBJ2-7
CDR3nt: TGTGCCAGCGGTTACACACCAGACAGGGAAGTAACCGGGGAGCTGTTTTTT; CDR3aa: CASGYTPDREVTGELFF; v_gene: TRBV6-5; abundance: NA; d_gene: TRBD1; j_gene: TRBJ2-2
CDR3nt: TGTGCCAGCAGCGACTACAATGAGCAGTTCTTC; CDR3aa: CASSDYNEQFF; v_gene: TRBV7-3; abundance: many; d_gene: NA; j_gene: TRBJ2-1
CDR3nt: TGTGCCAGCAGCTTATTAGCGGGAGAGGGGGAGACCCAGTACTTC; CDR3aa: CASSLLAGEGETQYF; v_gene: TRBV11-1; abundance: NA; d_gene: TRBD2; j_gene: TRBJ2-5
CDR3nt: TGTGCCAGCAAAACAGGCAGAAACACCATATATTTT; CDR3aa: CASKTGRNTIYF; v_gene: TRBV6-1; abundance: few; d_gene: NA; j_gene: TRBJ1-3
CDR3nt: TGTGCCAGCAGCCGATCCTCTAGCGCGGGCTCCTACAATGAGCAGTTCTTC; CDR3aa: CASSRSSSAGSYNEQFF; v_gene: TRBV14; abundance: many; d_gene: NA; j_gene: TRBJ2-1
CDR3nt: TGTGCCATCAGCAGACAGGAGGGTCAGCCCCAGCATTTT; CDR3aa: CAISRQEGQPQHF; v_gene: TRBV10-3; abundance: NA; d_gene: NA; j_gene: TRBJ1-5
CDR3nt: TGTGCCAGCAGTTTAAGCGACAGGGGCTCCCCCTACGAGCAGTACTTC; CDR3aa: CASSLSDRGSPYEQYF; v_gene: TRBV12-3/TRBV12-4; abundance: many; d_gene: TRBD1; j_gene: TRBJ2-7
CDR3nt: TGTGCCAGTAGGCAGTGGGGCGGGGTTTACAATGAGCAGTTCTTC; CDR3aa: CASRQWGGVYNEQFF; v_gene: TRBV19; abundance: few; d_gene: NA; j_gene: TRBJ2-1
CDR3nt: TGTGCCAGCAGACAAGACAGGGGGGGCACCGGGGAGCTGTTTTTT; CDR3aa: CASRQDRGGTGELFF; v_gene: TRBV12-3/TRBV12-4; abundance: many; d_gene: TRBD1; j_gene: TRBJ2-2
CDR3nt: TGTGCCAGCAGCCCAGCCGAAAGGGCAGAGACCCAGTACTTC; CDR3aa: CASSPAERAETQYF; v_gene: TRBV7-9; abundance: many; d_gene: NA; j_gene: TRBJ2-5
CDR3nt: TGTGCCAGCGGTGGGCGAGTAAACAATGAGCAGTTCTTC; CDR3aa: CASGGRVNNEQFF; v_gene: TRBV6-1; abundance: few; d_gene: NA; j_gene: TRBJ2-1
CDR3nt: TGCGCCAGTACGGCCGGGGCGAAGACCGGGGAGCTGTTTTTT; CDR3aa: CASTAGAKTGELFF; v_gene: TRBV5-1; abundance: many; d_gene: NA; j_gene: TRBJ2-2